This T cell receptor beta chain was observed in a study of CDR3 diversity in severe acne. This clonotype was seen at least ten times. One entry per CDR3 protein, called by TCRdb with MiXCR from the PCR reads. This table has tens of thousands of distinct CDR3 sequences, 45% to 55% appearing once. With V trimmed by 6 bases and J by 1 base, 4 bases remained unmatched. CDR1 is SNHLY, CDR2 FYNNEI, per germline. This CDR3 spans 14 amino acids. The rearrangement links TRBV2 to TRBJ2-7, with TRBD2 matching 9 bases. Specimen: blood. The sequence was collected from a male donor in good health, without acne. DNA for the CDR3: TGTGCCAGCAGGGAGACTAGCGGATCCTACGAGCAGTACTTC. Its protein product is CASRETSGSYEQYF. Complete variable domain (other parts from reference TRBV2 and TRBJ2-7): EPEVTQTPSHQVTQMGQEVILRCVPISNHLYFYWYRQILGQKVEFLVSFYNNEISEKSEIFDDQFSVERPDGSNFTLKIRSTKLEDSAMYFCASRETSGSYEQYFGPGTRLTVT.